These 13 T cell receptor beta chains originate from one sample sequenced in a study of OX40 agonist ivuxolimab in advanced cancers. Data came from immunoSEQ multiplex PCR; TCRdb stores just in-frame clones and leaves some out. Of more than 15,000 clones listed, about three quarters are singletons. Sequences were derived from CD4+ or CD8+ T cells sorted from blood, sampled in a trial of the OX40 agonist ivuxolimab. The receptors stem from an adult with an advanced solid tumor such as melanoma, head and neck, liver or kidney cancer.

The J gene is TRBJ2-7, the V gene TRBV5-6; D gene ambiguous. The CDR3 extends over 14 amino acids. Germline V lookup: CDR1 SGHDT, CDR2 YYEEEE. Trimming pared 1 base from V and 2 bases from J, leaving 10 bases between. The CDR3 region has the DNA TGTGCCAGCAGCTTGCAAGAACGAGCCTACGAGCAGTACTTC. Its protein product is CASSLQERAYEQYF. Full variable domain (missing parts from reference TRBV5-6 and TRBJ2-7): DAGVTQSPTHLIKTRGQQVTLRCSPKSGHDTVSWYQQALGQGPQFIFQYYEEEERQRGNFPDRFSGHQFPNYSSELNVNALLLGDSALYLCASSLQERAYEQYFGPGTRLTVT.

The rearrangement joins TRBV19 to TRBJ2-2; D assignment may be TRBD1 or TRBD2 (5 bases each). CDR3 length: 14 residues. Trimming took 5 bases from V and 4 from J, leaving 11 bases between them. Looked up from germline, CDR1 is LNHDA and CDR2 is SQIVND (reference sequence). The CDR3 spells CASSLRDGTGELFF. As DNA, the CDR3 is TGTGCCAGTAGTCTACGGGACGGCACCGGGGAGCTGTTTTTT.

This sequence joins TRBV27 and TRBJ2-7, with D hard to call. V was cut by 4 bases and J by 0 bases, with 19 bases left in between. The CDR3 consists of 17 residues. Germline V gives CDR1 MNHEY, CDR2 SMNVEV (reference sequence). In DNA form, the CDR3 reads TGTGCCAGCAGTTATTCCCTAACGGGCCCTAGCTCCTACGAGCAGTACTTC. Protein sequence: CASSYSLTGPSSYEQYF.

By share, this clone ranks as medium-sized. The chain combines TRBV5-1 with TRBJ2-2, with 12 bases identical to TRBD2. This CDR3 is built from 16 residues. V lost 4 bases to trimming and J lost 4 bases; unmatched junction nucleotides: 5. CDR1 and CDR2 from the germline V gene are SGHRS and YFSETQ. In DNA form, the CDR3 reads TGCGCCAGCAGCCCTGGGACTAGCGGGTTCACCGGGGAGCTGTTTTTT. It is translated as CASSPGTSGFTGELFF.

CDR3 DNA sequence: TGTGCCAGCAGTCTAATGCGGGGGACAGGGGATGGCTACACCTTC. Amino acids: CASSLMRGTGDGYTF. This chain joins TRBV28 and TRBJ1-2; TRBD1 matches 10 bases. This CDR3 is 15 amino acids long. Germline CDR1 MDHEN, CDR2 SYDVKM. After removal of 5 bases from V and 6 bases from J, the junction contained 9 bases not matched to a gene.

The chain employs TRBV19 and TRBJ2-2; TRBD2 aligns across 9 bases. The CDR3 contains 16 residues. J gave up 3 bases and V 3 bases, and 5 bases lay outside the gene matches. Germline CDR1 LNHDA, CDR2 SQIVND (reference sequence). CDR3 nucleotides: TGTGCCAGTAGTATGGGGCTAGCGGGGTACACCGGGGAGCTGTTTTTT. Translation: CASSMGLAGYTGELFF.

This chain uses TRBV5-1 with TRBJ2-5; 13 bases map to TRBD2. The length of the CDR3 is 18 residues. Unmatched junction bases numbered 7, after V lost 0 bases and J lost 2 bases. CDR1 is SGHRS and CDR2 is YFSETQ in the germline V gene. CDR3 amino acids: CASSLAGTSGAFQETQYF. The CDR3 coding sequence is TGCGCCAGCAGCTTGGCCGGGACTAGCGGGGCCTTTCAAGAGACCCAGTACTTC.

The CDR3, as DNA: TGTGCCAGTAGTACCCTCCAAGGGACTAGCGAGTTCGAGCAGTACTTC. Protein sequence: CASSTLQGTSEFEQYF. This chain connects TRBV19 to TRBJ2-7; 10 bases line up with TRBD2. The CDR3 extends over 16 amino acids. Unmatched junction bases numbered 12, after V lost 4 bases and J lost 6 bases. CDR1 and CDR2 from the germline V gene are LNHDA and SQIVND (reference sequence).

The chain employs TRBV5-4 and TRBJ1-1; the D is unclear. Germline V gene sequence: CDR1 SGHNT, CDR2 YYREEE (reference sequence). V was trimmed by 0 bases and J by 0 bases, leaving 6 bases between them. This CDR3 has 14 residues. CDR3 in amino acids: CASSLEGMNTEAFF. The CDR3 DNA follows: TGTGCCAGCAGCTTGGAAGGGATGAACACTGAAGCTTTCTTT.

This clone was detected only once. The CDR3 loop reads CASSPSIGRIYNEQFF. The CDR3 DNA sequence: TGTGCCAGCAGTCCCTCAATTGGACGGATTTACAATGAGCAGTTCTTC. This chain connects TRBV27 to TRBJ2-1; D remains ambiguous. CDR3 size: 16 residues. Germline V gives CDR1 MNHEY, CDR2 SMNVEV (reference sequence). V was pared by 5 bases and J by 4 bases, with 18 bases between.

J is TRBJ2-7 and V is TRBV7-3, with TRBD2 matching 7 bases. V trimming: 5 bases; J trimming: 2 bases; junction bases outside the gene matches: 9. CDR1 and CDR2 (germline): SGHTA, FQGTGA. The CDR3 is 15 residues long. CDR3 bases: TGTGCCAGCAGCCTTGGCGGGGGAATCGCCTACGAGCAGTACTTC. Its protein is CASSLGGGIAYEQYF.

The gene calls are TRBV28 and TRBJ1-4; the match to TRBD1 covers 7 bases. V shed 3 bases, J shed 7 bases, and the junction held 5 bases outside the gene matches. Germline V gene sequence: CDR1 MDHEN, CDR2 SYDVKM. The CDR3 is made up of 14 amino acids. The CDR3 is CASSLGRGPEKLFF. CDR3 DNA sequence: TGTGCCAGCAGTTTGGGGAGGGGGCCTGAAAAACTGTTTTTT.

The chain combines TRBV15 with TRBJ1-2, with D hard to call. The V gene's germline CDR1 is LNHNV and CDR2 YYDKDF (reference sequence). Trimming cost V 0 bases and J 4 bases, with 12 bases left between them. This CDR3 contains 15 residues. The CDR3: CATSRDPAPSYGYTF. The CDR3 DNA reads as TGTGCCACCAGCAGAGACCCTGCCCCGAGCTATGGCTACACCTTC.